This T cell receptor (beta chain) is from a study of Ad26.COV2.S vaccination and SARS-CoV-2 variants. V gave up 3 bases and J gave up 5 bases, with 14 bases separating them. CDR3 length: 16 residues. Assay: immunoSEQ multiplex PCR; the TCRdb copy retains only in-frame clones and omits some. This table holds fewer than 400,000 clones, over 80% found once. Stated treatment: 19 received Ad26.COV2.S at low or high dose, single or two shots; several received placebo; per-sample allocation not given. It was on day 63 after the first vaccine or placebo injection that samples were taken. The V and J genes are TRBV23-1 and TRBJ1-6; maybe TRBD1 (6 bases). TRBV23-1 is sorted into the ORF group, with uncertain function. The source is a person aged 18 to 59 who received the Ad26.COV2.S COVID-19 vaccine or a placebo. The sample in question was peripheral blood, obtained in a trial of Ad26.COV2.S vaccine versus placebo. The CDR3 DNA is TGCGCCAGCAGTCAGGGGTGGGGGGACAATAATTCACCCCTCCACTTT. It translates to CASSQGWGDNNSPLHF.